Detailed here is one TCR beta chain. These data belong to a study of blood T cell repertoires in COVID-19. Study information: COVID-19 samples collected from the United States, Italy and Spain covered acute and convalescent phases. Nucleic acid was either cDNA or gDNA, and it came from T cells, B-cell-depleted T cells, or PBMCs.

As originally analysed: Using reference gene primer amplification, nucleated cell counts were estimated. Produced via immunoSEQ multiplex PCR; TCRdb's table is partial and in-frame only. The D gene and trimming were derived from the DNA, and the V and J assignments and clone size from that table. The sample gives some 120,000 clones, around 80% of which show up once; approximately 2% is in the top ten. The CDR3 has 15 amino acids. Germline V CDR1 and CDR2: MGHRA, YSYEKL. The trim removed 4 bases at V and 0 bases at J, leaving 5 bases unmatched. This chain connects TRBV4-1 to TRBJ2-5, with 7 positions matching TRBD1. The sample comprised peripheral blood. The sequence came from a man aged 65 to 85 with acute or convalescent COVID-19. The CDR3 coding sequence is TGCGCCAGCAGCCCCCGGACAGGTGACCAAGAGACCCAGTACTTC. Amino acid sequence: CASSPRTGDQETQYF.